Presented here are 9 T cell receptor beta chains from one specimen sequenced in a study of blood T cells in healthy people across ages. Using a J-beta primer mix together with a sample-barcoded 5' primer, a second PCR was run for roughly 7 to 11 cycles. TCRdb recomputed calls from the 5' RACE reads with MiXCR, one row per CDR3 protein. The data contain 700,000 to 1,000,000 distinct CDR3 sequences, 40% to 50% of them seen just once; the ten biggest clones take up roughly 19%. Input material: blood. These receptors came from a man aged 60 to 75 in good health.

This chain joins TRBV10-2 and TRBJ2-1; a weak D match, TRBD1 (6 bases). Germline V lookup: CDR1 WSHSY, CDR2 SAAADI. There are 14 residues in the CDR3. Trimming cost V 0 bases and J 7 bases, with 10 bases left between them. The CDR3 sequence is CASSESGAWNEQFF. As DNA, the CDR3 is TGCGCCAGCAGTGAGTCGGGGGCCTGGAATGAGCAGTTCTTC.

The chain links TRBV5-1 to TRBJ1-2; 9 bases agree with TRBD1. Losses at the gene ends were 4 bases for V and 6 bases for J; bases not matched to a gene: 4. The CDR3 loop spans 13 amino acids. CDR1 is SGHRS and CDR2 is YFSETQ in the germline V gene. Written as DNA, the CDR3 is TGCGCCAGCAGCGCCAGGACAGGGGATGGCTACACCTTC. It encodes CASSARTGDGYTF.

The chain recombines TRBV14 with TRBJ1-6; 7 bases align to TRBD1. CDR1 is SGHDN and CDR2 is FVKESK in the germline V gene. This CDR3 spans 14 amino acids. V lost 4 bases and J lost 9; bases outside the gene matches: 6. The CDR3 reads CASSLGQAVSPLHF. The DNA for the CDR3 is TGTGCCAGCAGCCTCGGACAGGCAGTTTCACCCCTCCACTTT.

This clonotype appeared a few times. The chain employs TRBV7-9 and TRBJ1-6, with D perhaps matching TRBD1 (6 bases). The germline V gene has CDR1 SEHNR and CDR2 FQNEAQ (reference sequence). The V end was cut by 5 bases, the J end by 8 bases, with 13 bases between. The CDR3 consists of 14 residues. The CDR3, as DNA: TGTGCCAGCAGCCGAGGACAGACGGATTCACCCCTCCACTTT. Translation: CASSRGQTDSPLHF.

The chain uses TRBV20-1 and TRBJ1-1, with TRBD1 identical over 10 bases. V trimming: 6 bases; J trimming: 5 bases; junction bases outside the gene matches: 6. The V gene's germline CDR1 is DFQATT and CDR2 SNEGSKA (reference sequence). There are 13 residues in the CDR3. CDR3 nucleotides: TGCAGTGCCACTGGACAGGGGGGGACTGAAGCTTTCTTT. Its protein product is CSATGQGGTEAFF.

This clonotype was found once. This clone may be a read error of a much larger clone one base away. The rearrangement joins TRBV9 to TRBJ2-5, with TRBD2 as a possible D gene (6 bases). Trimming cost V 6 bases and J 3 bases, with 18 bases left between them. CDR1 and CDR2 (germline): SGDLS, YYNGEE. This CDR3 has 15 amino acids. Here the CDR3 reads CASTLIPGVEETQYF. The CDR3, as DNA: TGTGCCAGCACCTTAATCCCGGGGGTGGAAGAGACCCAGTACTTC.

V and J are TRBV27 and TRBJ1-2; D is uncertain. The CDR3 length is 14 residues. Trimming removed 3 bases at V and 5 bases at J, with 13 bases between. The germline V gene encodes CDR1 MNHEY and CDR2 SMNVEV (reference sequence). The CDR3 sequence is CASSFSSREYGYTF. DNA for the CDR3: TGTGCCAGCAGTTTTAGTTCCCGAGAGTATGGCTACACCTTC.

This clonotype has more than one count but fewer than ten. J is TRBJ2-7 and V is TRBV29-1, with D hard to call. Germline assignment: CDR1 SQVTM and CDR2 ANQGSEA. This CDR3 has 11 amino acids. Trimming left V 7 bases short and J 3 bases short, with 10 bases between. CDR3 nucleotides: TGCAGCGGTGCGGACCTCTACGAGCAGTACTTC. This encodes CSGADLYEQYF.

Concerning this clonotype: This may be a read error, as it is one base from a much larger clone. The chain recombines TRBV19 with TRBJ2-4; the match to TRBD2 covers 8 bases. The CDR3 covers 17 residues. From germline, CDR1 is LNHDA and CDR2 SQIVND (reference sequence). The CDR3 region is CVRADAIRGGAKNIQYF. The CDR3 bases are TGTGTCAGGGCCGATGCGATTCGCGGGGGGGCCAAAAACATTCAGTACTTC.